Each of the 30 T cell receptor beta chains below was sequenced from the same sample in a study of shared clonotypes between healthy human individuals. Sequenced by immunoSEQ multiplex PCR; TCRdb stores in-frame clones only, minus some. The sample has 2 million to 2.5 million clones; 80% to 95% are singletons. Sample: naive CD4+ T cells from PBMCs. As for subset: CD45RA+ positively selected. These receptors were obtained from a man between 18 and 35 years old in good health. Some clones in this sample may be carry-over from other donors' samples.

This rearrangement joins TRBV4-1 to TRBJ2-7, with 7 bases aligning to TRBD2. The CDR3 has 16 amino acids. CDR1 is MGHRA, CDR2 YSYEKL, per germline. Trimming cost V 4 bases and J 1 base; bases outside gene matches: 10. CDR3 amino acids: CASSRGSASGSYEQYF. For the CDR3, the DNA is TGCGCCAGCAGCCGTGGATCGGCTAGCGGATCCTACGAGCAGTACTTC.

CDR3 amino acids: CASSLEGGGNTGELFF. CDR3 nucleotides: TGCGCCAGCAGCTTGGAGGGCGGAGGAAACACCGGGGAGCTGTTTTTT. The gene calls are TRBV5-1 and TRBJ2-2; D might be TRBD2 (5 bases). The CDR3 length is 16 residues. Germline CDR1 SGHRS, CDR2 YFSETQ. V lost 0 bases, J lost 2 bases, and 11 bases lay in between.

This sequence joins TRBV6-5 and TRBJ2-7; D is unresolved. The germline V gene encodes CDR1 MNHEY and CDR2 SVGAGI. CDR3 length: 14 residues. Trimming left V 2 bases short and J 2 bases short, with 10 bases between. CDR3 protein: CASSYAPGPYEQYF. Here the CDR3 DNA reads TGTGCCAGCAGTTACGCCCCCGGCCCCTACGAGCAGTACTTC.

The CDR3 nucleotides read TGTGCCAGCAGTTGGGCAGGGGGGGAGGGACACGAGCAGTACTTC. It is translated as CASSWAGGEGHEQYF. V and J are TRBV28 and TRBJ2-7; D is possibly TRBD1 or TRBD2 (7 bases each). This CDR3 is built from 15 residues. CDR1 is MDHEN, CDR2 SYDVKM, per germline. V was pared by 4 bases and J by 5 bases, with 18 bases between.

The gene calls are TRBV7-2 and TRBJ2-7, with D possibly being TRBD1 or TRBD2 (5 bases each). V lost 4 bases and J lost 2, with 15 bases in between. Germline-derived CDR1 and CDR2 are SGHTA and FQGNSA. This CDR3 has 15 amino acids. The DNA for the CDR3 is TGTGCCAGCAGCTACGCCGGGACCAAACCCTACGAGCAGTACTTC. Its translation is CASSYAGTKPYEQYF.

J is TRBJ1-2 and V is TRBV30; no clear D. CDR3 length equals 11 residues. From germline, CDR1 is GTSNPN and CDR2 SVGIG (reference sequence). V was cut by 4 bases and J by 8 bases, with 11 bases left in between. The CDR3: CAWTRGSGYTF. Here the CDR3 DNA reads TGTGCCTGGACCCGAGGGTCCGGCTACACCTTC.

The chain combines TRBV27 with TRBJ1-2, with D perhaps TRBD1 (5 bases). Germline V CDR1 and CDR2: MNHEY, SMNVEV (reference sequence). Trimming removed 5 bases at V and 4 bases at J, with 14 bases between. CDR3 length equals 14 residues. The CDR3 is CASSRAPRGYGYTF. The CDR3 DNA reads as TGTGCCAGCAGTCGCGCGCCTAGGGGCTATGGCTACACCTTC.

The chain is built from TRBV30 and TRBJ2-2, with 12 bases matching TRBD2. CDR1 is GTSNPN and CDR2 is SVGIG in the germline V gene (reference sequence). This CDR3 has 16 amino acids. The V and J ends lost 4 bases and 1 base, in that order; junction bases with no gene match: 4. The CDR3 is CAWTGLAGMNTGELFF. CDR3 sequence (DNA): TGTGCCTGGACAGGACTAGCGGGGATGAACACCGGGGAGCTGTTTTTT.

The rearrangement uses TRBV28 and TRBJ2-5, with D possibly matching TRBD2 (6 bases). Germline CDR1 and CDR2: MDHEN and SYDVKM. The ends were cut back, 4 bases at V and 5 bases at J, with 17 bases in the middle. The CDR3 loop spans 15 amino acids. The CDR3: CASSSASVSSETQYF. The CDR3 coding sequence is TGTGCCAGCAGTTCGGCTAGCGTGTCTTCGGAGACCCAGTACTTC.

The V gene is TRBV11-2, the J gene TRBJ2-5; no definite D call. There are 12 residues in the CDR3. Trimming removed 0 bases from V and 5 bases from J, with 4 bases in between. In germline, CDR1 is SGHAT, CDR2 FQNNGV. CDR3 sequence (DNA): TGTGCCAGCAGCTTAGACCCCGAGACCCAGTACTTC. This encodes CASSLDPETQYF.

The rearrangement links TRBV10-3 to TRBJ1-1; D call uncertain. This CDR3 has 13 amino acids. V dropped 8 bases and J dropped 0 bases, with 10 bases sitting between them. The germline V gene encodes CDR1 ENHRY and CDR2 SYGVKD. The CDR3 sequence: CAIRSGVNTEAFF. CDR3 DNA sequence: TGTGCCATCCGCTCTGGGGTGAACACTGAAGCTTTCTTT.

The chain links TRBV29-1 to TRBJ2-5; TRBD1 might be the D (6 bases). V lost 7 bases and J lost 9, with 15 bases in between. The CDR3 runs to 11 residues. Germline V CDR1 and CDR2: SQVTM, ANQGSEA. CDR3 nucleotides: TGCAGCGCAGGGGCGATAGGGGCCCAGTACTTC. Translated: CSAGAIGAQYF.

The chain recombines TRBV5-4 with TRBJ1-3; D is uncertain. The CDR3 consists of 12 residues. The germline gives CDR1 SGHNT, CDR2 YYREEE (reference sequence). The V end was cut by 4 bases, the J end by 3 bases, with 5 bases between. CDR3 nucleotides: TGTGCCAGCAGCCATCTTGGAAACACCATATATTTT. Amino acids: CASSHLGNTIYF.

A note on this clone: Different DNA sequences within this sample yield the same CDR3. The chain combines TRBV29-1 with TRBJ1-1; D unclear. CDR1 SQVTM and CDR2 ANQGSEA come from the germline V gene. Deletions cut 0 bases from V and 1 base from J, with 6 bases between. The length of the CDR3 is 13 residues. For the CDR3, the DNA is TGCAGCGTTGAAGAGGGCAGGAACACTGAAGCTTTCTTT. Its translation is CSVEEGRNTEAFF.

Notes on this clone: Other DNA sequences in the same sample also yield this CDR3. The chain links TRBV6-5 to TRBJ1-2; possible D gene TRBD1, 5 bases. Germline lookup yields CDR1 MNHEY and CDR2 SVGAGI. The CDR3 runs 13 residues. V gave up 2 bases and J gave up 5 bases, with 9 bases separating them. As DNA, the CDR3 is TGTGCCAGCAGTTACGCGGCAGGGTATGGCTACACCTTC. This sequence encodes CASSYAAGYGYTF.

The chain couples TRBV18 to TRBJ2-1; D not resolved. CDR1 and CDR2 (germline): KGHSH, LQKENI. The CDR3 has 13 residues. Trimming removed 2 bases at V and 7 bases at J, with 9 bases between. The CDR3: CASSPGNGNEQFF. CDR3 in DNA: TGTGCCAGCTCACCAGGGAATGGAAATGAGCAGTTCTTC.

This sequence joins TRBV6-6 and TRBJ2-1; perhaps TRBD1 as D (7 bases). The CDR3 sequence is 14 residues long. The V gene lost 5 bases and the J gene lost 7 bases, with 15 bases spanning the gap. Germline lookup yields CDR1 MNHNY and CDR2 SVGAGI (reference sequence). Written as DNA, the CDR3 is TGTGCCAGCAGTAGGATAGCAGGGGGGAATGAGCAGTTCTTC. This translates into CASSRIAGGNEQFF.

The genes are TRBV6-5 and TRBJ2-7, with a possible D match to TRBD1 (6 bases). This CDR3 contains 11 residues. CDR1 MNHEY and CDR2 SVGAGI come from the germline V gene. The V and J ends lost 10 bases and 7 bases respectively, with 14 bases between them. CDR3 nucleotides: TGTGCCACCCAAGGGGGTTGGGAGCAGTACTTC. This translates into CATQGGWEQYF.

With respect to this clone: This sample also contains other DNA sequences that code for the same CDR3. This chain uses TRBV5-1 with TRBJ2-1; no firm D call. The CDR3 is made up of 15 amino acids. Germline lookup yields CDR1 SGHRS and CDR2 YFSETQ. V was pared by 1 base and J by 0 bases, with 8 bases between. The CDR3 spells CASSLLRSSYNEQFF. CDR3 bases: TGCGCCAGCAGCTTGCTACGGAGCTCCTACAATGAGCAGTTCTTC. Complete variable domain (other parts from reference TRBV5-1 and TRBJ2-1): KAGVTQTPRYLIKTRGQQVTLSCSPISGHRSVSWYQQTPGQGLQFLFEYFSETQRNKGNFPGRFSGRQFSNSRSEMNVSTLELGDSALYLCASSLLRSSYNEQFFGPGTRLTVL.

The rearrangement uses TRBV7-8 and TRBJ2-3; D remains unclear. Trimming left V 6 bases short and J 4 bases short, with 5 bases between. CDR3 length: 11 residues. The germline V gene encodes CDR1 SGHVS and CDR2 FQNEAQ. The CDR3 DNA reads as TGTGCCAGCAGATACGCAGATACGCAGTATTTT. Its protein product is CASRYADTQYF.

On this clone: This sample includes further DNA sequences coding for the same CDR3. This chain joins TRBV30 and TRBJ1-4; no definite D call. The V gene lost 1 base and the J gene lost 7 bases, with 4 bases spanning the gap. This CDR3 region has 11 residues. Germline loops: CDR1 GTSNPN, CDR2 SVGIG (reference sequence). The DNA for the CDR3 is TGTGCCTGGAGTGCGGCTGAAAAACTGTTTTTT. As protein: CAWSAAEKLFF.

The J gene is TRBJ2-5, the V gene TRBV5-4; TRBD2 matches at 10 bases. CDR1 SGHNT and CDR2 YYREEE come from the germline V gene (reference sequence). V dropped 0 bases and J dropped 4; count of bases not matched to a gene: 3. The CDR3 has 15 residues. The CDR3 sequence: CASSLVASGRETQYF. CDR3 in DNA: TGTGCCAGCAGCTTGGTGGCTAGCGGGAGAGAGACCCAGTACTTC.

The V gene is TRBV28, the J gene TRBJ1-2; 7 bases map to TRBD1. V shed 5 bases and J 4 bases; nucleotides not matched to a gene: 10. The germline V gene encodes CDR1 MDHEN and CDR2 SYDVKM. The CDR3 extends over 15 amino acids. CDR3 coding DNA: TGTGCCAGCAGTCCCCCCAGGGGGTCGGGCTATGGCTACACCTTC. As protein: CASSPPRGSGYGYTF.

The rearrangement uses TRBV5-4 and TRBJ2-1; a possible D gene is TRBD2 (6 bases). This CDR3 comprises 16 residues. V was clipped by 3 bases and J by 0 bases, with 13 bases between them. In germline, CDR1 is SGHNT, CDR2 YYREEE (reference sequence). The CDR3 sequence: CASSSKDGSSYNEQFF. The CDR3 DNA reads TGTGCCAGCAGCTCGAAGGACGGGAGCTCCTACAATGAGCAGTTCTTC.

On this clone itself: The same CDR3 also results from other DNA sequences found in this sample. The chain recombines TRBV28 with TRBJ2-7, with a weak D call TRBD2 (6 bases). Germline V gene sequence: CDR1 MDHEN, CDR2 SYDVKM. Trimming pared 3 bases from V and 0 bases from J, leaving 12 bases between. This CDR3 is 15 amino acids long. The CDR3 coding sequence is TGTGCCAGCAGTTTTCTTAGCGGAAGCTCCTACGAGCAGTACTTC. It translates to CASSFLSGSSYEQYF.

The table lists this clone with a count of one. DNA for the CDR3: TGTGCCAGCTCACTAGGGCAGCAGGGGATGAGCGAGCAGTACTTC. The encoded protein is CASSLGQQGMSEQYF. The chain employs TRBV18 and TRBJ2-7; perhaps TRBD1 as D (6 bases). Germline CDR1 and CDR2: KGHSH and LQKENI. The length of the CDR3 is 15 residues. The ends were cut back, 4 bases at V and 6 bases at J, with 19 bases in the middle.

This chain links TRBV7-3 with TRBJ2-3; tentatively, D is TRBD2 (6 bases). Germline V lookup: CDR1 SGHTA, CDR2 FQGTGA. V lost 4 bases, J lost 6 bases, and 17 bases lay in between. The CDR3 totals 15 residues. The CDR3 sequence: CASSSLGGRADTQYF. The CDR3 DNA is TGTGCCAGCAGCTCCTTAGGAGGGCGGGCGGATACGCAGTATTTT.

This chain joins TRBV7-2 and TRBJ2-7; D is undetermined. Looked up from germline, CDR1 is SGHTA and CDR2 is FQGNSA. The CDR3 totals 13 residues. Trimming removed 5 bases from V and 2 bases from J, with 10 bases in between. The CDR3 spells CASSPTYTYEQYF. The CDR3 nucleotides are TGTGCCAGCAGCCCCACCTATACCTACGAGCAGTACTTC.

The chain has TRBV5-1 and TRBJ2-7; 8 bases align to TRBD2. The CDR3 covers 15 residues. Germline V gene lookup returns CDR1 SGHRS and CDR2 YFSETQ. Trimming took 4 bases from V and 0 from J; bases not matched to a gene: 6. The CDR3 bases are TGCGCCAGCAGCACTATAGCGGGGATCTCCTACGAGCAGTACTTC. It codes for CASSTIAGISYEQYF.

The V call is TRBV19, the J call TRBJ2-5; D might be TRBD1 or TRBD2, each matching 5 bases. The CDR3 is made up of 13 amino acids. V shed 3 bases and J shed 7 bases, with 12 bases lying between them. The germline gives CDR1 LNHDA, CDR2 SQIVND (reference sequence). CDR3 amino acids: CASSMAARGTQYF. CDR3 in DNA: TGTGCCAGTAGTATGGCGGCGAGGGGGACCCAGTACTTC.